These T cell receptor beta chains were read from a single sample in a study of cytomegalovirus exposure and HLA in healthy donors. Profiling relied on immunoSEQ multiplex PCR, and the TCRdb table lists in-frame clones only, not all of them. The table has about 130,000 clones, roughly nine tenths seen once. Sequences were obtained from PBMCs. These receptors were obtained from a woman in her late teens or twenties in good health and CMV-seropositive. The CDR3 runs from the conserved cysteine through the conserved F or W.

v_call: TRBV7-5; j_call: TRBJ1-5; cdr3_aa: CVRSLILGTDNQPQHF
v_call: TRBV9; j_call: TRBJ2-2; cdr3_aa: CASSVTEGNTGELFF
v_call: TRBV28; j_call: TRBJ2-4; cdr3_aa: CASTTLGGMTKNIQYF
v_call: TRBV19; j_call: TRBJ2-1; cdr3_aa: CASSLRHSGTGVYNEQFF
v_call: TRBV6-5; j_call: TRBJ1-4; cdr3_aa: CASRDNRGFNEKLFF
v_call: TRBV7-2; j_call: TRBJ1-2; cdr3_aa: CASSQWNYGYTF
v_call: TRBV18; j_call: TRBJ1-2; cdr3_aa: CASSEDRGSYTF
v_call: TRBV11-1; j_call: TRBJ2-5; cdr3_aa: CASSLGDRDGETQYF
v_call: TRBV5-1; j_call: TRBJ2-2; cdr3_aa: CASSLGRGNAGELFF
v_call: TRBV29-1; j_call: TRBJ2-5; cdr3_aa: CSVVPRETQYF
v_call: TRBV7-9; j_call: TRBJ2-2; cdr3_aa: CASSWTLSITGELFF
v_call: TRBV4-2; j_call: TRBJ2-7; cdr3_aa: CASSATGDRSYEQYF
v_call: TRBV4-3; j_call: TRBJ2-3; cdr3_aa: CASSQEVAQGADTQYF
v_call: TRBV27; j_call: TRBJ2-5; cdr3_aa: CASSLTSGGEETQYF
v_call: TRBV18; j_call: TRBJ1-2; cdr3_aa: CASSPTDRPYGYTF
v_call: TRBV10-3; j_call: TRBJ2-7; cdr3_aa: CAISPNRGLSYEQYF
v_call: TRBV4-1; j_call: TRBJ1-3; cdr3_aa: CASSQVGGTRAVGNTIYF
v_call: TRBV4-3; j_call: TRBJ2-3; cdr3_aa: CASSQDPQAGGSTDTQYF